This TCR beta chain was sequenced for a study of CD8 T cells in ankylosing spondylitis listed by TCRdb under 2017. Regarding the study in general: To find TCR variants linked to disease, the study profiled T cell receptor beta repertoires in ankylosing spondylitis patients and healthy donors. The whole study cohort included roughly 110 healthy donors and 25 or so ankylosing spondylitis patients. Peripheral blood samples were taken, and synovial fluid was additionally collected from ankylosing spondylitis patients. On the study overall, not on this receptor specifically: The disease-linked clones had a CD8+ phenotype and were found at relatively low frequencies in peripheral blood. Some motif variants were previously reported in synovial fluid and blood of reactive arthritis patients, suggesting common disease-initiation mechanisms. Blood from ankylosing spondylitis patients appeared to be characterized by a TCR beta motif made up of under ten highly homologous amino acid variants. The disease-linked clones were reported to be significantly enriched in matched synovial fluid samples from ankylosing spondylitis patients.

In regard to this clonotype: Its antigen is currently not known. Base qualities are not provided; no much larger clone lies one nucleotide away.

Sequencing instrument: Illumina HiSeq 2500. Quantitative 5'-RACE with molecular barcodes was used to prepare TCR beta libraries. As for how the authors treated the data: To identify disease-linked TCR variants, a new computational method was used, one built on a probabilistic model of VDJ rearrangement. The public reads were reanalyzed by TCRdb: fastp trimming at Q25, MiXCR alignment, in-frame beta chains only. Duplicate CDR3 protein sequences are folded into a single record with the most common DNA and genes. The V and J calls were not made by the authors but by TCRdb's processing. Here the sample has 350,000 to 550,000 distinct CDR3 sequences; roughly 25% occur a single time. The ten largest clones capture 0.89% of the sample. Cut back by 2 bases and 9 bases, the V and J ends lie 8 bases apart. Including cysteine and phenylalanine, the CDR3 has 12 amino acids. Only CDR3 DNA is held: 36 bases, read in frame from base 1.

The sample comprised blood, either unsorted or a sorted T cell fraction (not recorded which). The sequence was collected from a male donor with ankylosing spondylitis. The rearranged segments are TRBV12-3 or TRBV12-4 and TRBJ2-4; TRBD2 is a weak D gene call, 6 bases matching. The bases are TGTGCCAGCAGTTTATCCGGGGGCATTCAGTACTTC. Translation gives CASSLSGGIQYF.